This TCR beta chain was captured by sequencing in a study of T cells in Graves' hyperthyroidism and ophthalmopathy. RNA transcripts were the template for amplifying TCR beta CDR3 regions. An initial round of RT-PCR targeting the TCR CDR3 relied on the HTBI primer set. TCRdb re-called the multiplex PCR reads with MiXCR, one entry per CDR3 protein. Here the sample spans roughly 400,000 distinct CDR3 sequences, about 14% being singletons. This clonotype was seen repeatedly, ten times or more. Sequencing was done on a sample of blood. This TCR was recovered from a man in his fifties or sixties with Graves' ophthalmopathy.

CDR3 protein: CASSLIVGFEFF. The CDR3 DNA is TGTGCCAGCAGCCTTATCGTGGGTTTCGAGTTCTTC. The chain is built from TRBV11-3 and TRBJ2-1, with D unclear. The CDR3 runs to 12 residues. V lost 5 bases, J lost 14 bases, and 16 bases lay in between. CDR1 and CDR2 (germline): SGHNT, YENEEA. The full variable domain, rest sourced from reference TRBV11-3 and TRBJ2-1, is EAGVVQSPRYKIIEKKQPVAFWCNPISGHNTLYWYLQNLGQGPELLIRYENEEAVDDSQLPKDRFSAERLKGVDSTLKIQPAELGDSAVYLCASSLIVGFEFFGPGTRLTVL.